This entry lists 8 T cell receptor beta chains sequenced from one sample in a study of blood T cell repertoires in COVID-19. The protocol was immunoSEQ multiplex PCR, while the TCRdb copy is restricted to in-frame clones and leaves out a portion. This table has over 150,000 clones, more than 65% appearing once. Material: PBMCs or T cells enriched from blood (not recorded which). The source of these receptors is a man aged 35-49 years who had recovered from COVID-19.

This chain joins TRBV6-2 or TRBV6-3 and TRBJ1-5; TRBD1 matches at 11 bases. This CDR3 has 19 amino acids. Per the germline V gene, CDR1 is MNHEY and CDR2 is SVGEGT. J was trimmed by 5 bases and V by 5 bases; bases with no gene match: 17. The CDR3 region is CASSTPAGTGGFRDQPQHF. In DNA form, the CDR3 reads TGTGCCAGCAGTACCCCGGCCGGGACAGGGGGTTTTAGGGATCAGCCCCAGCATTTT.

This chain links TRBV2 with TRBJ1-1; D is unclear. Trimming took 3 bases from V and 10 from J, leaving 12 bases between them. CDR3 length: 12 residues. Germline V gives CDR1 SNHLY, CDR2 FYNNEI. CDR3 protein: CASSDIRVAAFF. DNA of the CDR3: TGTGCCAGCAGTGACATCCGGGTGGCAGCTTTCTTT.

This sequence joins TRBV4-3 and TRBJ1-1; the D is unclear. The CDR3 runs to 15 residues. CDR1 and CDR2 from the germline V gene are LGHNA and YSLEER. V lost 5 bases and J lost 2, with 15 bases in between. The chain's CDR3 is CASSTKSQVNTEAFF. CDR3 DNA: TGCGCCAGCAGCACAAAAAGCCAGGTAAACACTGAAGCTTTCTTT.

The V call is TRBV6-1, the J call TRBJ1-2; D remains ambiguous. V gave up 2 bases and J gave up 7 bases, with 20 bases separating them. Germline V gives CDR1 MNHNS, CDR2 SASEGT. The CDR3 has 16 residues. The CDR3 loop is CASSENWGKGVGGYTF. The CDR3 region has the DNA TGTGCCAGCAGTGAAAATTGGGGTAAGGGAGTGGGTGGCTACACCTTC.

This clone has only one observation. The chain employs TRBV5-4 and TRBJ1-2; D remains ambiguous. This CDR3 is built from 12 residues. V gave up 3 bases and J gave up 7 bases, with 10 bases separating them. Per germline, CDR1 SGHNT and CDR2 YYREEE (reference sequence). The CDR3 DNA sequence: TGTGCCAGCAGCTCACAGTCCAGTGGCTACACCTTC. This gives the protein CASSSQSSGYTF.

The chain has TRBV7-9 and TRBJ1-5, with unresolved D. Trimming shortened V by 5 bases and J by 4 bases, and 9 bases separated the two germline ends. The CDR3 covers 13 residues. Per germline, CDR1 SEHNR and CDR2 FQNEAQ (reference sequence). CDR3 sequence reads: CASSRTGNQPQHF. DNA for the CDR3: TGTGCCAGCAGCCGGACGGGGAATCAGCCCCAGCATTTT. Looking up the rest from reference TRBV7-9 and TRBJ1-5 gives the full variable domain: DTGVSQNPRHKITKRGQNVTFRCDPISEHNRLYWYRQTLGQGPEFLTYFQNEAQLEKSRLLSDRFSAERPKGSFSTLEIQRTEQGDSAMYLCASSRTGNQPQHFGDGTRLSIL.

The J gene is TRBJ2-3, the V gene TRBV7-2, with 9 bases fitting TRBD2. Germline trimming cut 0 bases from V and 1 base from J; bases unmatched to any gene: 2. Germline V lookup: CDR1 SGHTA, CDR2 FQGNSA. The CDR3 has 16 amino acids. CDR3 coding DNA: TGTGCCAGCAGCTTAGCAAGCGGGGGGCGCACAGATACGCAGTATTTT. Amino acid sequence: CASSLASGGRTDTQYF. The full variable domain, completed using reference TRBV7-2 and TRBJ2-3, is GAGVSQSPSNKVTEKGKDVELRCDPISGHTALYWYRQSLGQGLEFLIYFQGNSAPDKSGLPSDRFSAERTGGSVSTLTIQRTQQEDSAVYLCASSLASGGRTDTQYFGPGTRLTVL.

This chain links TRBV10-3 with TRBJ1-1, with D perhaps TRBD1 (6 bases). Deletions cut 0 bases from V and 11 bases from J, with 13 bases between. This CDR3 is 13 amino acids long. The germline gives CDR1 ENHRY, CDR2 SYGVKD. CDR3 nucleotide sequence: TGTGCCATCAGTGAGTCGGGGGGGGCGTCCGCTTTCTTT. Its translation is CAISESGGASAFF.